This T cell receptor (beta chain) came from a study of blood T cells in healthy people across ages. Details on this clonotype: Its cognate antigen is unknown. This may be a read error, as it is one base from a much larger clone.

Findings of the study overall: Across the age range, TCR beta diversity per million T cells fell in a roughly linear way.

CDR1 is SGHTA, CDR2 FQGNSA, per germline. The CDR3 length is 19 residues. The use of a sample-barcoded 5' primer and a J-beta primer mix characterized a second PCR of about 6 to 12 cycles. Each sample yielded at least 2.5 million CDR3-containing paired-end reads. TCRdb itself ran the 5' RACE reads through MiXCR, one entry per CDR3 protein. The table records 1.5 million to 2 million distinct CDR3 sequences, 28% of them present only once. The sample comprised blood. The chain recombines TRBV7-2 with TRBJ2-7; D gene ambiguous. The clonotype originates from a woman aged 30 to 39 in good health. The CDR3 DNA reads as TGTGTCAGCAGCCCTCGGGCGTTCGTAGGGCAGGTTGCGCGATACGAGCAGTACTTC. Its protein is CVSSPRAFVGQVARYEQYF.